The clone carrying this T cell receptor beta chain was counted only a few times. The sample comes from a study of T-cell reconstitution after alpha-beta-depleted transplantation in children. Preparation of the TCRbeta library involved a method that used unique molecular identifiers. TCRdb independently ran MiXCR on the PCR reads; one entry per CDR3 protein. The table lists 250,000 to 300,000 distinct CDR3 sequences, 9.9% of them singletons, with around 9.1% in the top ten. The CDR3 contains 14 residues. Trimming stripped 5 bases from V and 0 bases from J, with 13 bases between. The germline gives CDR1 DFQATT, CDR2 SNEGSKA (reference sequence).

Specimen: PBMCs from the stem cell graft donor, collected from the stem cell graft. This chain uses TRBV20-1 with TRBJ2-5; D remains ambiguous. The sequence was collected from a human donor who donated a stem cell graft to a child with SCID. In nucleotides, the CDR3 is TGCAGTGCTCCGCTGATTGACCACCAAGAGACCCAGTACTTC. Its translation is CSAPLIDHQETQYF.